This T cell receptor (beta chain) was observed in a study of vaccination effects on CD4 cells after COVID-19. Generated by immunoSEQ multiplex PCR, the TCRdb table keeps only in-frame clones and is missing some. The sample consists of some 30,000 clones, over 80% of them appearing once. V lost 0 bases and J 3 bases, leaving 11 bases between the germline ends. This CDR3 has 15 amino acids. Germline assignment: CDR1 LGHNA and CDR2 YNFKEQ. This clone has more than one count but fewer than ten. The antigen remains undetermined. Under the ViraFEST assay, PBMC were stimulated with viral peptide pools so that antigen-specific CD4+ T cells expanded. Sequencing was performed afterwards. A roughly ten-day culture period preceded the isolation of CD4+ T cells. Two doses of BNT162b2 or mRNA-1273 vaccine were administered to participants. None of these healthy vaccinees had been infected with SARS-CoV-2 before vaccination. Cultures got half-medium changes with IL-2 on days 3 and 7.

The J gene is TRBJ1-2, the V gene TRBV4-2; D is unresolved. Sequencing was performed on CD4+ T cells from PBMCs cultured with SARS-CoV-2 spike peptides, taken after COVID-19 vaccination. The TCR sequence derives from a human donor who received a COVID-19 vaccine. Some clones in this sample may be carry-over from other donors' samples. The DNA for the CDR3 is TGTGCCAGCAGCCAAGATTCGTCAGAATACTATGGCTACACCTTC. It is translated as CASSQDSSEYYGYTF.